The 7 T cell receptor beta chains below come from one sample, sequenced in a study of breast tumors, draining lymph nodes, adjacent tissues. TCRdb re-analysed the multiplex PCR reads in MiXCR, keeping a single row per CDR3 protein. Among approximately 63,000 distinct CDR3 sequences listed, 45% to 65% were seen once. The source material was breast tumor tissue. The receptors originated from a female donor with breast cancer. Some clones in this sample may be carry-over from other donors' samples.

V and J are TRBV5-1 and TRBJ1-2, with 7 bases lining up with TRBD1. Germline values: CDR1 SGHRS, CDR2 YFSETQ. The V and J ends lost 0 bases and 14 bases, in that order; junction bases with no gene match: 25. CDR3 size: 18 residues. The CDR3 region has the DNA TGCGCCAGCAGCTTGGCCTATATAGGAACAGGGGCTCAATATGGCGCAACCTTC. Its translation is CASSLAYIGTGAQYGATF.

Many counts were recorded for this clonotype. The chain uses TRBV30 and TRBJ1-6, with D possibly matching TRBD1 (5 bases). Germline CDR1 reads GTSNPN; CDR2 reads SVGIG (reference sequence). The CDR3 has 14 residues. The ends were cut back, 0 bases at V and 10 bases at J, with 13 bases in the middle. CDR3 sequence: CAWSVRGGRSPLHF. In DNA form, the CDR3 reads TGTGCCTGGAGTGTACGGGGGGGAAGGTCACCCCTCCACTTT. Combining the CDR3 with reference TRBV30 and TRBJ1-6 gives the whole variable domain SQTIHQWPATLVQPVGSPLSLECTVEGTSNPNLYWYRQAAGRGLQLLFYSVGIGQISSEVPQNLSASRPQDRQFILSSKKLLLSDSGFYLCAWSVRGGRSPLHFGNGTRLTVT.

The sample holds a few counts of this clonotype. This sequence joins TRBV2 and TRBJ2-2; possible D gene TRBD1, 5 bases. This CDR3 contains 13 residues. Germline values: CDR1 SNHLY, CDR2 FYNNEI. V lost 2 bases and J lost 6, with 7 bases in between. CDR3 protein: CASSERGSGELFF. Written as DNA, the CDR3 is TGTGCCAGCAGTGAAAGGGGATCCGGGGAGCTGTTTTTT.

V gene TRBV11-3 combines with J gene TRBJ2-7, with TRBD1 matching over 10 bases. The CDR3 contains 17 residues. From germline, CDR1 is SGHNT and CDR2 YENEEA. With V trimmed by 1 base and J by 4 bases, 10 bases remained unmatched. The chain's CDR3 is CASSLALRTGGRYEQYF. The CDR3 DNA follows: TGTGCCAGCAGCTTAGCCTTAAGGACAGGGGGAAGGTACGAGCAGTACTTC.

This clonotype was observed many times. A read error may explain this, as a much larger clone is one base away. The rearrangement joins TRBV14 to TRBJ1-6; unclear D gene. The CDR3 covers 15 residues. Germline V lookup: CDR1 SGHDN, CDR2 FVKESK. CDR3 DNA sequence: TGTGCCAGCAGCCAGCAACAGCCCTATAATTCACCCCCCCACTTT. Residues: CASSQQQPYNSPPHF. The full variable domain, with the rest looked up from reference TRBV14 and TRBJ1-6, is EAGVTQFPSHSVIEKGQTVTLRCDPISGHDNLYWYRRVMGKEIKFLLHFVKESKQDESGMPNNRFLAERTGGTYSTLKVQPAELEDSGVYFCASSQQQPYNSPPHFGNGTRLTVT.

This clonotype is medium-sized (0.01 to 0.1%) within its sample. V and J are TRBV7-8 and TRBJ2-3; 8 bases agree with TRBD2. CDR3 length: 14 amino acids. CDR1 and CDR2 from the germline V gene are SGHVS and FQNEAQ. V was pared by 1 base and J by 14 bases, with 11 bases of the junction left unmatched. CDR3: CASSLGVRAGGVYF. CDR3 bases: TGTGCCAGCAGCTTAGGGGTCCGGGCGGGAGGTGTGTATTTT.

This clonotype was seen repeatedly, ten times or more. A much larger clone differs by one base, so this may be a read error. The V and J genes are TRBV11-1 and TRBJ2-7; perhaps D is TRBD1 or TRBD2 (5 bases each). The CDR3 is 16 amino acids. Germline CDR1 is SGHAT and CDR2 is FQDESV (reference sequence). With 3 bases removed from V and 9 bases from J, the gap between germline ends came to 24 bases. For the CDR3, the DNA is TGTGCCAGCAGCTTTGGCTCTGGGGCTAGTCGAGGGCCGCAGTACTTC. This encodes CASSFGSGASRGPQYF.